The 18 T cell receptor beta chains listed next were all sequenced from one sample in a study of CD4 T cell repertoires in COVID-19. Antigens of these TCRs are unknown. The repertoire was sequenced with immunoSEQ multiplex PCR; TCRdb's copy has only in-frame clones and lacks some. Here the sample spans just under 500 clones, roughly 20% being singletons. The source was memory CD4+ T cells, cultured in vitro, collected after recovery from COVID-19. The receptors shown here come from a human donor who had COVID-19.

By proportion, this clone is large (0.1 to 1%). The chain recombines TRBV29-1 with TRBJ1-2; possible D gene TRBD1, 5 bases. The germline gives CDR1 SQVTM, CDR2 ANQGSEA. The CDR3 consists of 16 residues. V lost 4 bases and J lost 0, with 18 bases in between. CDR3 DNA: TGCAGCGTTGGAGGGGCGGACCACTCGGCTAACTATGGCTACACCTTC. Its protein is CSVGGADHSANYGYTF.

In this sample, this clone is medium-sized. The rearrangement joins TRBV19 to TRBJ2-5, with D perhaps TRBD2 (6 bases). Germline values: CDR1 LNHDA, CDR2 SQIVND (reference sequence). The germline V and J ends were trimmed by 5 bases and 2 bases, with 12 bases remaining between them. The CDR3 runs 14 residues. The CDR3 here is CASSLGLAQETQYF. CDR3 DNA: TGTGCCAGTAGTCTCGGCCTAGCGCAAGAGACCCAGTACTTC.

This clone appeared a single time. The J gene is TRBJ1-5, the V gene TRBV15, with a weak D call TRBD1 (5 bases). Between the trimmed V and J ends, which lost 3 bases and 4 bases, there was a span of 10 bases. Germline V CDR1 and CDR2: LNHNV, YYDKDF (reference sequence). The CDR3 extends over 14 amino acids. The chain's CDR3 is CATSSQGGNQPQHF. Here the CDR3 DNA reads TGTGCCACCAGCAGCCAGGGAGGGAATCAGCCCCAGCATTTT.

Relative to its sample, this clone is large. The CDR3: CASSRDNPLSSYNSPLHF. In DNA form, the CDR3 reads TGTGCCAGCAGCAGAGATAACCCTCTGAGCTCCTATAATTCACCCCTCCACTTT. The chain uses TRBV3-1 (or the pseudogene TRBV3-2) and TRBJ1-6; D gene unclear. Germline values: CDR1 LGHDT, CDR2 YNNKEL (reference sequence). The CDR3 sequence is 18 residues long. Trimming shortened V by 5 bases and J by 0 bases, and 17 bases separated the two germline ends.

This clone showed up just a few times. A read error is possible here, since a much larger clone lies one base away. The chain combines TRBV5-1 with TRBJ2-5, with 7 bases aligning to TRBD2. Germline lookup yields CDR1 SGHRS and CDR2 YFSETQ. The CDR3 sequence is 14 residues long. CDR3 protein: CARSLGGEQETQYF. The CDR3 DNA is TGCGCCCGCAGCTTGGGGGGGGAGCAAGAGACCCAGTACTTC.

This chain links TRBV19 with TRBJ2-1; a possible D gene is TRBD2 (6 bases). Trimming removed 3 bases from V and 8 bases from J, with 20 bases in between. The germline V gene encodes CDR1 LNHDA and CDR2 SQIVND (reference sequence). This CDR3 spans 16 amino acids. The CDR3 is CASSITGTGTWDEQFF. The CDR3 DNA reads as TGTGCCAGTAGTATTACCGGGACTGGGACCTGGGATGAGCAGTTCTTC.

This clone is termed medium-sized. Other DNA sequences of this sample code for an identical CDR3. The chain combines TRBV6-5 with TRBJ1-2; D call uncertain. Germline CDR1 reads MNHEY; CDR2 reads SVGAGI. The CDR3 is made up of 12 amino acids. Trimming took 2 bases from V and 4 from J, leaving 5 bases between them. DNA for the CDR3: TGTGCCAGCAGTTACGGGCGCTATGGCTACACCTTC. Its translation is CASSYGRYGYTF.

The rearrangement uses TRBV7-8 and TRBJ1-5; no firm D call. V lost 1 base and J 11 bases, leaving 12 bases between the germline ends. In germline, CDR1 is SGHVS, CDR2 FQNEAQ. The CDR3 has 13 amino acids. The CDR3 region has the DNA TGTGCCAGCAGCTTAGGGGTGGGCTCAGCCCAGCATTTT. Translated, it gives CASSLGVGSAQHF. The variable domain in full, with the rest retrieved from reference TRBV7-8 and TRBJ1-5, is GAGVSQSPRYKVAKRGQDVALRCDPISGHVSLFWYQQALGQGPEFLTYFQNEAQLDKSGLPSDRFFAERPEGSVSTLKIQRTQQEDSAVYLCASSLGVGSAQHFGDGTRLSIL.

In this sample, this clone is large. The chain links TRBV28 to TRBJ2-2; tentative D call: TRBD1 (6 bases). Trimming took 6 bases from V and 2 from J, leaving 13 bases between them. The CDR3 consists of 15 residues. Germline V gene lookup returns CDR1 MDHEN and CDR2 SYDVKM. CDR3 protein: CASSPLDRNTGELFF. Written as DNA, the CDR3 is TGTGCCAGCAGCCCTCTGGACAGAAACACCGGGGAGCTGTTTTTT.

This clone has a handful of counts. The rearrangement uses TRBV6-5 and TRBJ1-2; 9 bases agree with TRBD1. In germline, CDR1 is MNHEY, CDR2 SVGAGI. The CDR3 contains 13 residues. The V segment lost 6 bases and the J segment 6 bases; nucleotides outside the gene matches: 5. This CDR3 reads CASRGTGYHGYTF. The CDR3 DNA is TGTGCCAGCAGGGGGACAGGGTACCATGGCTACACCTTC.

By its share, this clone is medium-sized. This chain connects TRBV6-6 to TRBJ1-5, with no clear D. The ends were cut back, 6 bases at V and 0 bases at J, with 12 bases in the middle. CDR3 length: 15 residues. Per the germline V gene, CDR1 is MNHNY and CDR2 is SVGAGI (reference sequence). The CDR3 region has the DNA TGTGCCAGCAGACCCGGGGAGGTTAGCAATCAGCCCCAGCATTTT. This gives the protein CASRPGEVSNQPQHF.

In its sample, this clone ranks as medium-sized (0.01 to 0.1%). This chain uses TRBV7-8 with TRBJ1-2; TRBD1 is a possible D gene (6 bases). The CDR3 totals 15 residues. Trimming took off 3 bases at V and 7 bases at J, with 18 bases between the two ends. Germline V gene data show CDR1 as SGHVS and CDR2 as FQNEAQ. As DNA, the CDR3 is TGTGCCAGCAGCTTTGACGGACAGCTGGGGGGTGGCTACACCTTC. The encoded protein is CASSFDGQLGGGYTF. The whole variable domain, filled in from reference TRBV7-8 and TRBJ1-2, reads GAGVSQSPRYKVAKRGQDVALRCDPISGHVSLFWYQQALGQGPEFLTYFQNEAQLDKSGLPSDRFFAERPEGSVSTLKIQRTQQEDSAVYLCASSFDGQLGGGYTFGSGTRLTVV.

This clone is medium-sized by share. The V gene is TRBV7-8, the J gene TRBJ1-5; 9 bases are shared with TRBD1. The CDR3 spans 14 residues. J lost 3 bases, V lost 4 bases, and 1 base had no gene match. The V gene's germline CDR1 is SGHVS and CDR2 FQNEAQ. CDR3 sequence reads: CASSWDRVNQPQHF. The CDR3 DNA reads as TGTGCCAGCAGCTGGGACAGGGTCAATCAGCCCCAGCATTTT.

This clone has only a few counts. The CDR3 loop is CASSSRLAGAPGELFF. The CDR3 coding sequence is TGTGCCAGCAGCTCGAGATTAGCGGGGGCGCCCGGGGAGCTGTTTTTT. The V and J genes are TRBV7-2 and TRBJ2-2, with TRBD2 matching over 9 bases. The trim removed 4 bases at V and 6 bases at J, leaving 9 bases unmatched. The CDR3 extends over 16 amino acids. Germline V CDR1 and CDR2: SGHTA, FQGNSA.

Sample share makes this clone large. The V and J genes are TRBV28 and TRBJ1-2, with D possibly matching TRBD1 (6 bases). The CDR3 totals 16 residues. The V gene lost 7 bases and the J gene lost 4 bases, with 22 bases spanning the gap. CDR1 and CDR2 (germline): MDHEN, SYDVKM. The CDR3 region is CASNPISQGWGYGYTF. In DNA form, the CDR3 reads TGTGCCAGCAACCCAATCTCACAGGGCTGGGGCTATGGCTACACCTTC.

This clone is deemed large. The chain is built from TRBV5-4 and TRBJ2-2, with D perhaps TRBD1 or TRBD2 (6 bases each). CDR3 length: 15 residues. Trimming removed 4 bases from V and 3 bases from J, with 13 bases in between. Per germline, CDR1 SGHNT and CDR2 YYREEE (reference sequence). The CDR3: CASSPQGGYTGELFF. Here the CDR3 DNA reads TGTGCCAGCAGCCCACAGGGAGGCTACACCGGGGAGCTGTTTTTT.

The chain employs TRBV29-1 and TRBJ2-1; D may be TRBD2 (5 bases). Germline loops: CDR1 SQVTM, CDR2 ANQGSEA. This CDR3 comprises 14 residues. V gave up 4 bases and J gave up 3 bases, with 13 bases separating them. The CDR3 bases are TGCAGCGTTGGCCGGGATCCGAACTACAATGAGCAGTTCTTC. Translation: CSVGRDPNYNEQFF.

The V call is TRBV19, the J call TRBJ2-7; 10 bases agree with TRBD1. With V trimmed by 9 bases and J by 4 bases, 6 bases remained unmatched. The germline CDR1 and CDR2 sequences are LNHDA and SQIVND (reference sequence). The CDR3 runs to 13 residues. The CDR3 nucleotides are TGTGCCAGCAAGGGACAGGGGAATTACGAGCAGTACTTC. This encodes CASKGQGNYEQYF.